This T cell receptor beta chain was sequenced in a study of CD8+ T cells in alopecia areata. Whole-study context: The drug, oral tofacitinib, was given to treated patients at 5 to 10 mg twice daily. Findings of the study overall: With tofacitinib ongoing, many expanded lesional clones persisted in both scalp and blood. Resident alphabeta T cells of normal skin are also sequenced in scalp samples.

Deletions cut 5 bases from V and 2 bases from J, with 13 bases between. CDR1 and CDR2 (germline): SGHRS, YFSETQ. CDR3 length: 14 amino acids. This clone was observed once. Its antigen is still unknown. Noted treatment: oral pan-JAK inhibitor, 5-10 mg twice daily. Sorted populations comprised CD4+ and CD8+ T cells obtained from PBMCs. It was cDNA, reverse transcribed from extracted RNA, that served as the sequencing template. Method: immunoSEQ multiplex PCR; TCRdb's copy keeps in-frame clones and lacks some. The sample records 110,000 or so clones, less than 70% being singletons. This chain connects TRBV5-1 to TRBJ2-5; D is possibly TRBD2 (6 bases). Sample: CD4+ T cells sorted from blood, taken at week 24, from a patient treated with tofacitinib. The clonotype comes from a human donor with alopecia areata. The CDR3, as DNA: TGCGCCAGCAGACCCCCGGGACTGCAAGAGACCCAGTACTTC. Its protein product is CASRPPGLQETQYF.